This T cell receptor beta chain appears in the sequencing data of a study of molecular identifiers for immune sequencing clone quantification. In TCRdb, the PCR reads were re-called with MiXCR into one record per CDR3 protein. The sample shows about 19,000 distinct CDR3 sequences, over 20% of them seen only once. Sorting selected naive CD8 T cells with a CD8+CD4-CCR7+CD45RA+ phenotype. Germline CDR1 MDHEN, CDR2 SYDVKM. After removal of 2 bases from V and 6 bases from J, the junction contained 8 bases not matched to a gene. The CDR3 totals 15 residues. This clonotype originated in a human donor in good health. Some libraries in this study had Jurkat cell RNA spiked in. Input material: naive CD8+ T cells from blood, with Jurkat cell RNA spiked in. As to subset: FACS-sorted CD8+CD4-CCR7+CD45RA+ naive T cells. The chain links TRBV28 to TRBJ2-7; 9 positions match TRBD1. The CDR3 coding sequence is TGTGCCAGCAGTTTAAGACAGGGGGTGTCCAGCGAGCAGTACTTC. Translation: CASSLRQGVSSEQYF. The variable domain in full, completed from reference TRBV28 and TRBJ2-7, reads DVKVTQSSRYLVKRTGEKVFLECVQDMDHENMFWYRQDPGLGLRLIYFSYDVKMKEKGDIPEGYSVSREKKERFSLILESASTNQTSMYLCASSLRQGVSSEQYFGPGTRLTVT.